Shown below are 5 T cell receptor beta chains from a single sample sequenced in a study of T cell responses to AZD1222 COVID-19 vaccine. TCRdb's copy holds only in-frame clones and misses some; the assay was immunoSEQ multiplex PCR. The data hold 80,000 or so clones, with more than 60% observed a single time. This specimen was peripheral blood, taken 28 days after the second dose of the MenACWY control vaccine. These receptors were collected from an adult who received the MenACWY meningococcal vaccine as a control.

The V call is TRBV30, the J call TRBJ2-1; TRBD2 matches at 8 bases. CDR1 and CDR2 from the germline V gene are GTSNPN and SVGIG (reference sequence). The CDR3 length is 13 residues. V lost 6 bases to trimming and J lost 8 bases; unmatched junction nucleotides: 9. CDR3 bases: TGTGCCTGTAGCGGGGTCCCGGGGTATGAGCAGTTCTTC. This encodes CACSGVPGYEQFF.

V usage is TRBV30 and J usage is TRBJ2-7; D not resolved. CDR1 GTSNPN and CDR2 SVGIG come from the germline V gene (reference sequence). CDR3 size: 14 residues. V was cut by 2 bases and J by 2 bases, with 13 bases left in between. The CDR3 loop is CAWSFRPTPYEQYF. CDR3 sequence (DNA): TGTGCCTGGAGTTTCCGACCGACGCCCTACGAGCAGTACTTC.

This clone turned up a few times. The chain employs TRBV29-1 and TRBJ1-5; 9 bases line up with TRBD1. Germline loops: CDR1 SQVTM, CDR2 ANQGSEA. V lost 0 bases to trimming and J lost 3 bases; unmatched junction nucleotides: 15. The CDR3 contains 19 residues. The DNA for the CDR3 is TGCAGCGTTGAAGATCGCGAAGGGACAGGGAGGTTTGACAATCAGCCCCAGCATTTT. The encoded protein is CSVEDREGTGRFDNQPQHF.

The chain couples TRBV30 to TRBJ2-7, with 7 bases identical to TRBD2. J lost 2 bases, V lost 4 bases, and 8 bases had no gene match. Germline V gene data show CDR1 as GTSNPN and CDR2 as SVGIG (reference sequence). The CDR3 loop spans 14 amino acids. The CDR3 bases are TGTGCCTGGACGATGCGGGAGATCCCCTACGAGCAGTACTTC. Encoded protein: CAWTMREIPYEQYF.

The chain combines TRBV28 with TRBJ1-1; TRBD1 might be the D (6 bases). This CDR3 spans 12 amino acids. Trimming removed 10 bases at V and 1 base at J, with 10 bases between. CDR1 MDHEN and CDR2 SYDVKM come from the germline V gene. The DNA for the CDR3 is TGTGCCATAACAGGGTCGAACACTGAAGCTTTCTTT. Its translation: CAITGSNTEAFF.